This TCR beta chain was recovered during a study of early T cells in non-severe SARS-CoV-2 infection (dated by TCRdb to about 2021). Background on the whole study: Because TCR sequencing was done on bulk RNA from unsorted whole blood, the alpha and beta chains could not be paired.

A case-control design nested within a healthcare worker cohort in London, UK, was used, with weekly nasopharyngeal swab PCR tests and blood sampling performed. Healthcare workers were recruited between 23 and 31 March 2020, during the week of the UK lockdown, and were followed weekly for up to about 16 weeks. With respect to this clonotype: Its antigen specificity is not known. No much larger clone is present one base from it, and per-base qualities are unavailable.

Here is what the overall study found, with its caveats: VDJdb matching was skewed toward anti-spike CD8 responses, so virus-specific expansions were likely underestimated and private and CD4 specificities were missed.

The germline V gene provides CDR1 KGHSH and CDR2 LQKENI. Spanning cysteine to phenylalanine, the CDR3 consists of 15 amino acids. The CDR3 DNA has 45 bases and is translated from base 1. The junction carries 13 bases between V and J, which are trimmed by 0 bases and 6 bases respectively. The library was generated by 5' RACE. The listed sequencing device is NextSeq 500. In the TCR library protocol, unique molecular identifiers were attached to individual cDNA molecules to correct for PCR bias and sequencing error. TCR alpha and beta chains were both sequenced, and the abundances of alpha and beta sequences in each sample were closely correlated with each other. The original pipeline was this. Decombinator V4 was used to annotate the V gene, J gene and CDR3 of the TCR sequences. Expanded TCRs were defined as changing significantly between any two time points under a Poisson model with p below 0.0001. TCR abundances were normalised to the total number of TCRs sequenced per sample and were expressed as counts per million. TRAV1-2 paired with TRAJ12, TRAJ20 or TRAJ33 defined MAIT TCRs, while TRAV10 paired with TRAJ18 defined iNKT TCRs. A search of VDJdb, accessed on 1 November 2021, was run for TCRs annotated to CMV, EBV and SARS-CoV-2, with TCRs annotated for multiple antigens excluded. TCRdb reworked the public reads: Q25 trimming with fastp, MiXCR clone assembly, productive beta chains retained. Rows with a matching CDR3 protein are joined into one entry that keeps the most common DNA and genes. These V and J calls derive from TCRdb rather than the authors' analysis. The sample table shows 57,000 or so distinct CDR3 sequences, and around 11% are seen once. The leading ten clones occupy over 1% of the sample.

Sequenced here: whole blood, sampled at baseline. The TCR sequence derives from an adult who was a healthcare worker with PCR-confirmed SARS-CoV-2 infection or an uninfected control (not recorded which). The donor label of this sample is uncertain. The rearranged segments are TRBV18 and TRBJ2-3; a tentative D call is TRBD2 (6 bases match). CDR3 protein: CASSPPGGVGDTQYF. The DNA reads TGTGCCAGCTCACCACCGGGAGGAGTTGGGGATACGCAGTATTTT.